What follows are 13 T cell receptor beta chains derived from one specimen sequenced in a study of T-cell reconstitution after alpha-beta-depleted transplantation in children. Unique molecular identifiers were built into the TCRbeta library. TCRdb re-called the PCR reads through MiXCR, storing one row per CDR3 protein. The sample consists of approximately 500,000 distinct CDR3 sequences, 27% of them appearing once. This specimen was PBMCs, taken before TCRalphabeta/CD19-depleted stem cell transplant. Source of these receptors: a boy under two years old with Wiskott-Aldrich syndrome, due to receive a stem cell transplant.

The CDR3, as DNA: TGTGCCACCAGTGATAGTCTAGCGGGGGAAAATGAGCAGTTCTTC. Its translation: CATSDSLAGENEQFF. The chain combines TRBV24-1 with TRBJ2-1; the match to TRBD2 covers 10 bases. The germline V gene encodes CDR1 KGHDR and CDR2 SFDVKD. With V trimmed by 3 bases and J by 7 bases, 5 bases remained unmatched. CDR3 length: 15 residues.

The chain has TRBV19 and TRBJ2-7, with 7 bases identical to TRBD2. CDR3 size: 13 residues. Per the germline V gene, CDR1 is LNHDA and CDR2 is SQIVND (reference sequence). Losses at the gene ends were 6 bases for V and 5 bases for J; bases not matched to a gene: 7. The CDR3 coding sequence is TGTGCCAGTAGCCAAAGCGGGGTCCACGAGCAGTACTTC. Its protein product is CASSQSGVHEQYF.

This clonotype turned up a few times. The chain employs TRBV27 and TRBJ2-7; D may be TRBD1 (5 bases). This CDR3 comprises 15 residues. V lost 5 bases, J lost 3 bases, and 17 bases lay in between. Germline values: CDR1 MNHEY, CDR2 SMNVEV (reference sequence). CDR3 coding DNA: TGTGCCAGCAGTCCTTCGACAGAGTACATCTACGAGCAGTACTTC. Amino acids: CASSPSTEYIYEQYF.

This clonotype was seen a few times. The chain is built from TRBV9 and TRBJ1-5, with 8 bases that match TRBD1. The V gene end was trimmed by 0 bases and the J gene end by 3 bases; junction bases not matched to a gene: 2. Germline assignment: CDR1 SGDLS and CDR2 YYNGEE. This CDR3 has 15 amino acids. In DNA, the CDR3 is TGTGCCAGCAGCGTAGGGACAGGGCTCAATCAGCCCCAGCATTTT. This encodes CASSVGTGLNQPQHF.

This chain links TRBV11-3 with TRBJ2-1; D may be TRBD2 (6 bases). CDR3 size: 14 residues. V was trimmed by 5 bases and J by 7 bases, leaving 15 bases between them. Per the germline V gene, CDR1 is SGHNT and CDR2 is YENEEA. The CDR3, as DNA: TGTGCCAGCAGCCTCGGGACTGACCGTAATGAGCAGTTCTTC. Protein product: CASSLGTDRNEQFF.

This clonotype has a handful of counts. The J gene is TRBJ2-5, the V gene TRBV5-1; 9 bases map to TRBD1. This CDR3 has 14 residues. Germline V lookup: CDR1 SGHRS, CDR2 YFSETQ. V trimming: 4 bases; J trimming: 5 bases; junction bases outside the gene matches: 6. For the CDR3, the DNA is TGCGCCAGCAGCGCACAGGGGGCCGGCGAGACCCAGTACTTC. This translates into CASSAQGAGETQYF. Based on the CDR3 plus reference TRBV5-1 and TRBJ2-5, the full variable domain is KAGVTQTPRYLIKTRGQQVTLSCSPISGHRSVSWYQQTPGQGLQFLFEYFSETQRNKGNFPGRFSGRQFSNSRSEMNVSTLELGDSALYLCASSAQGAGETQYFGPGTRLLVL.

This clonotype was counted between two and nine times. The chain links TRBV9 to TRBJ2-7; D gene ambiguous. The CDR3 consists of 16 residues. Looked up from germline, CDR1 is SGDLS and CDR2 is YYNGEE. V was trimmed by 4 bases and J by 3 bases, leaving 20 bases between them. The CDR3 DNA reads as TGTGCCAGCAGCTTCCAGACCCCTTTGTTCGGCTACGAGCAGTACTTC. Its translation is CASSFQTPLFGYEQYF. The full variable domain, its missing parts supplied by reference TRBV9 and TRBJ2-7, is DSGVTQTPKHLITATGQRVTLRCSPRSGDLSVYWYQQSLDQGLQFLIQYYNGEERAKGNILERFSAQQFPDLHSELNLSSLELGDSALYFCASSFQTPLFGYEQYFGPGTRLTVT.

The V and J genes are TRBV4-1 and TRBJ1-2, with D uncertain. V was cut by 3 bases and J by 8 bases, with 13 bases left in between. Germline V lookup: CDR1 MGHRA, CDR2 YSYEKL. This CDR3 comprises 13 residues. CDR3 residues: CASSHILGDGYTF. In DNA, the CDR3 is TGCGCCAGCAGCCATATTCTGGGAGACGGCTACACCTTC.

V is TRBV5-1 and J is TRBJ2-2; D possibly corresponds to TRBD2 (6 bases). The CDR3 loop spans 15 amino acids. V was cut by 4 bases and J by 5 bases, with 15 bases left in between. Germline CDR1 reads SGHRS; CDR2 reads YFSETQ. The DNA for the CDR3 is TGCGCCAGCAGCCTAGCTAGCGCGGATACCGGGGAGCTGTTTTTT. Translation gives CASSLASADTGELFF.

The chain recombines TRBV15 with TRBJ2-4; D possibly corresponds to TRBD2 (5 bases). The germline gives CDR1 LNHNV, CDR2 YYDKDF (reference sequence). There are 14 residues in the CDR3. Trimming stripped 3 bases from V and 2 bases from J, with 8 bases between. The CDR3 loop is CATSSTGTKNIQYF. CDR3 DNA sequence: TGTGCCACCAGCAGCACGGGAACCAAAAACATTCAGTACTTC.

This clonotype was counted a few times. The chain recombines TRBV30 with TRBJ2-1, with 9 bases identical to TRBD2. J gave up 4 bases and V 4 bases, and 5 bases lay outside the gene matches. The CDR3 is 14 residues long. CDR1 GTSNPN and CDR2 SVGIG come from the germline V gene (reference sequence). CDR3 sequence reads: CAWNRLAGYNEQFF. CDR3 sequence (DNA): TGTGCCTGGAATAGGCTAGCGGGATACAATGAGCAGTTCTTC.

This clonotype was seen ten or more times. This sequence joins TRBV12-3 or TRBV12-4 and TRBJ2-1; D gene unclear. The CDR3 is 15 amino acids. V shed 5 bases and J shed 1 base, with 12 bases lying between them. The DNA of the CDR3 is TGTGCCAGCAGTCCCCTAGTAGGGTCCTACAATGAGCAGTTCTTC. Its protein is CASSPLVGSYNEQFF.

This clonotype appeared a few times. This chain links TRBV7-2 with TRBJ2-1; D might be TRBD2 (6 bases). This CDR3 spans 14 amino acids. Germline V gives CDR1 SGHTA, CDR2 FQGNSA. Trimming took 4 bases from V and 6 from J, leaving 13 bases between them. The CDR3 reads CASSSPGLPNEQFF. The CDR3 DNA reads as TGTGCCAGCAGCTCGCCGGGACTGCCCAATGAGCAGTTCTTC. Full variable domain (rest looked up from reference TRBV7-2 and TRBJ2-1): GAGVSQSPSNKVTEKGKDVELRCDPISGHTALYWYRQSLGQGLEFLIYFQGNSAPDKSGLPSDRFSAERTGGSVSTLTIQRTQQEDSAVYLCASSSPGLPNEQFFGPGTRLTVL.